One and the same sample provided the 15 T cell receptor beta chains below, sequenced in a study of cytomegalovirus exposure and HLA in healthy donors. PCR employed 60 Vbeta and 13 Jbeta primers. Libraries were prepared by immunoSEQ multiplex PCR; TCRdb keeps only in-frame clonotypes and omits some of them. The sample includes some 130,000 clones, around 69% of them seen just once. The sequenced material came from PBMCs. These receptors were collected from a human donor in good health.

The CDR3 coding sequence is TGTGCCAGCAGTGAAGCCGGGGGGCCGCGTTATAATTCACCCCTCCACTTT. It translates to CASSEAGGPRYNSPLHF. The J gene is TRBJ1-6, the V gene TRBV6-1, with a weak D call TRBD1 (6 bases). Germline lookup yields CDR1 MNHNS and CDR2 SASEGT. The CDR3 covers 17 residues. V lost 0 bases and J lost 4, with 13 bases in between.

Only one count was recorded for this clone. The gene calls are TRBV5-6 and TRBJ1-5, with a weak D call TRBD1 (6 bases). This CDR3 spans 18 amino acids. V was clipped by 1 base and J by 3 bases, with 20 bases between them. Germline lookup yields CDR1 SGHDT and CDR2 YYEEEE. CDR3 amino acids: CASSLSGRGSLYNQPQHF. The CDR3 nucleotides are TGTGCCAGCAGCTTGTCGGGCAGGGGTAGTCTATACAATCAGCCCCAGCATTTT.

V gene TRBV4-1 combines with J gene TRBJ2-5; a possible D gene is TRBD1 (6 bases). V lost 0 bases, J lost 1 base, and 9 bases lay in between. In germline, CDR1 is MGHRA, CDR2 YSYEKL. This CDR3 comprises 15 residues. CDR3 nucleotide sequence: TGCGCCAGCAGCCAAGATGTGACAGGCCAAGAGACCCAGTACTTC. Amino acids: CASSQDVTGQETQYF.

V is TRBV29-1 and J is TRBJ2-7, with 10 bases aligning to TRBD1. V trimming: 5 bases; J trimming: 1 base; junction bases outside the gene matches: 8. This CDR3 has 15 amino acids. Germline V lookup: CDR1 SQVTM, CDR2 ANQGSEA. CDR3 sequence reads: CSVNHSGQGSYEQYF. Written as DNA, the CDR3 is TGCAGCGTTAACCACTCGGGACAGGGGTCCTACGAGCAGTACTTC.

CDR3 protein: CSVGSSNTEAFF. CDR3 DNA: TGCAGCGTTGGAAGCTCAAACACTGAAGCTTTCTTT. V gene TRBV29-1 combines with J gene TRBJ1-1; D gene ambiguous. V lost 4 bases to trimming and J lost 2 bases, with 8 bases between them. The germline CDR1 and CDR2 sequences are SQVTM and ANQGSEA. CDR3 size: 12 residues.

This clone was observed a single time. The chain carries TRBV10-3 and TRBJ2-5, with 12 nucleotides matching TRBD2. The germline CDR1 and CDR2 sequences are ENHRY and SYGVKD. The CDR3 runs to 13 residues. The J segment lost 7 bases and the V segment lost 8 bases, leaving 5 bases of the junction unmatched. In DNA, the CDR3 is TGTGCCATCTGGTCTAGCGGGGGGGGGACCCAGTACTTC. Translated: CAIWSSGGGTQYF.

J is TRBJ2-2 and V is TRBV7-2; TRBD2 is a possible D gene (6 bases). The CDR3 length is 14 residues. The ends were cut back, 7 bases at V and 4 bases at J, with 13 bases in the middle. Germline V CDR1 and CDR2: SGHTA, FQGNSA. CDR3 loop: CASTRGGFTGELFF. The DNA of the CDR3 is TGTGCCAGCACCCGAGGAGGGTTCACCGGGGAGCTGTTTTTT.

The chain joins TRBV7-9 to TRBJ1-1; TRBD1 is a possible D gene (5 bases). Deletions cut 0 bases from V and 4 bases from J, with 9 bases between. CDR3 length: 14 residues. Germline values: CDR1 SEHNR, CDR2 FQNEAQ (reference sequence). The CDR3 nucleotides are TGTGCCAGCAGCTTAGCGGGGAGGGGCACTGAAGCTTTCTTT. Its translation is CASSLAGRGTEAFF. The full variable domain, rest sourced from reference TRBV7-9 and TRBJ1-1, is DTGVSQNPRHKITKRGQNVTFRCDPISEHNRLYWYRQTLGQGPEFLTYFQNEAQLEKSRLLSDRFSAERPKGSFSTLEIQRTEQGDSAMYLCASSLAGRGTEAFFGQGTRLTVV.

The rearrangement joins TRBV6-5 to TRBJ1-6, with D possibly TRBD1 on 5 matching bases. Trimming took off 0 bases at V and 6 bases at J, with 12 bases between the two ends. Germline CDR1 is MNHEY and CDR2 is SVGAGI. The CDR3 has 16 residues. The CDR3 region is CASSYSGGRGNSPLHF. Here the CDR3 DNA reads TGTGCCAGCAGTTACTCCGGGGGTCGAGGTAATTCACCCCTCCACTTT.

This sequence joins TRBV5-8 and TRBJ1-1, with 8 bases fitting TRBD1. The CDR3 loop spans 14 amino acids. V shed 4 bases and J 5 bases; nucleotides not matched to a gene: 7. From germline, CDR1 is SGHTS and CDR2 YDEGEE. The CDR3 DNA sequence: TGTGCCAGCAGCCATGGACAGGGTAGGACTGAAGCTTTCTTT. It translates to CASSHGQGRTEAFF.

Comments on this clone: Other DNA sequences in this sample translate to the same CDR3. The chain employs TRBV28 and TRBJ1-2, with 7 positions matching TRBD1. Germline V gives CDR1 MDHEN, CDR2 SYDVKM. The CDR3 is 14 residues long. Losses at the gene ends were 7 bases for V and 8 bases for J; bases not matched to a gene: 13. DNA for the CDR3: TGTGCCAGCAATTTGGGGACAGAGTTCTACGGCTACACCTTC. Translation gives CASNLGTEFYGYTF.

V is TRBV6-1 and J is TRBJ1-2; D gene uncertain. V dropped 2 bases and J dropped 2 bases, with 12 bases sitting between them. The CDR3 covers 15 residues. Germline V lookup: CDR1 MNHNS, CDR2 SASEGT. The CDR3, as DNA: TGTGCCAGCAGTGAATTTAACAGCAAGAACTATGGCTACACCTTC. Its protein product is CASSEFNSKNYGYTF.

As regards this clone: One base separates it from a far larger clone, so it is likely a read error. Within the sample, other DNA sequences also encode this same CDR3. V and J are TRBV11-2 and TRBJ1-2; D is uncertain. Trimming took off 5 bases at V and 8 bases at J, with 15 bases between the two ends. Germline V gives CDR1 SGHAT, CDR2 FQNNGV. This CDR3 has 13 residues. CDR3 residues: CASSLLESFGYTF. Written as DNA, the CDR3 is TGTGCCAGCAGCCTACTCGAGAGTTTCGGCTACACCTTC.

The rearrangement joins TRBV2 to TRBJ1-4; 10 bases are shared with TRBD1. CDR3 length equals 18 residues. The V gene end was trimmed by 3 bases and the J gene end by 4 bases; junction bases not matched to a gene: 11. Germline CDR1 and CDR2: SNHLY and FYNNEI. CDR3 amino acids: CASSDGTGAFLYNEKLFF. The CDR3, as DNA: TGTGCCAGCAGTGATGGGACAGGGGCTTTTCTGTATAATGAAAAACTGTTTTTT.

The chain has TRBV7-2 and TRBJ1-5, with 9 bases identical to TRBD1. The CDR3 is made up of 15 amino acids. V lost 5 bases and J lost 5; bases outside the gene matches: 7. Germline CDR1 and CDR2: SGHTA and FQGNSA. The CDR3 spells CASSPDRGLHQPQHF. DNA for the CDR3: TGTGCCAGCAGCCCGGACAGGGGATTACATCAGCCCCAGCATTTT.